The 21 T cell receptor beta chains below were found in one sample sequenced in a study of T cell changes during pregnancy in multiple sclerosis. Produced via immunoSEQ multiplex PCR; TCRdb's table is partial and in-frame only. The profile shows approximately 50,000 clones, 80% to 95% of them singletons. This specimen was CD4+ T cells from peripheral blood mononuclear cells, taken in the third trimester of pregnancy. These receptors were collected from a female donor with multiple sclerosis, enrolled in a pregnancy study.

The CDR3 loop is CASSVEAGDSYEQYF. In DNA, the CDR3 is TGTGCCAGCAGCGTAGAGGCGGGAGACTCCTACGAGCAGTACTTC. The chain recombines TRBV9 with TRBJ2-7; 7 bases are shared with TRBD2. Germline loops: CDR1 SGDLS, CDR2 YYNGEE. V lost 0 bases, J lost 0 bases, and 3 bases stayed unmatched. CDR3 size: 15 residues. Full variable domain (missing parts from reference TRBV9 and TRBJ2-7): DSGVTQTPKHLITATGQRVTLRCSPRSGDLSVYWYQQSLDQGLQFLIQYYNGEERAKGNILERFSAQQFPDLHSELNLSSLELGDSALYFCASSVEAGDSYEQYFGPGTRLTVT.

This clone was observed once. This chain joins TRBV5-1 and TRBJ2-5, with D possibly being TRBD1 (6 bases). Trimming removed 3 bases from V and 4 bases from J, with 13 bases in between. Germline CDR1 reads SGHRS; CDR2 reads YFSETQ. This CDR3 comprises 14 residues. The CDR3 nucleotides are TGCGCCAGCAGCTACGGGACAATAGGAGAGACCCAGTACTTC. Its protein is CASSYGTIGETQYF.

The chain is built from TRBV6-1 and TRBJ2-7; D perhaps matches TRBD1 (6 bases). Looked up from germline, CDR1 is MNHNS and CDR2 is SASEGT. V was clipped by 6 bases and J by 3 bases, with 6 bases between them. This CDR3 has 11 residues. The CDR3 spells CASRDSYEQYF. The DNA for the CDR3 is TGTGCCAGCAGGGACAGCTACGAGCAGTACTTC.

The rearrangement joins TRBV27 to TRBJ1-1; D is possibly TRBD1 (6 bases). This CDR3 has 14 amino acids. Germline CDR1 MNHEY, CDR2 SMNVEV (reference sequence). V gave up 5 bases and J gave up 4 bases, with 14 bases separating them. The CDR3 loop reads CASSVLRGGTEAFF. The CDR3, as DNA: TGTGCCAGCAGTGTTCTCAGGGGCGGCACTGAAGCTTTCTTT.

On this clone: The DNA is omitted, as the CDR3 cannot be located on it reliably, and the CDR3 follows TCRdb's listing. The CDR3: CASSFLAGTGTQYF. V gene TRBV28 combines with J gene TRBJ2-5; the table's D call, TRBD1, has no DNA check behind it. 14 amino acids form the CDR3, both terminal residues included. The germline gives CDR1 MDHEN, CDR2 SYDVKM.

The chain joins TRBV7-9 to TRBJ1-2; 9 bases map to TRBD1. The CDR3 loop spans 17 amino acids. Germline V lookup: CDR1 SEHNR, CDR2 FQNEAQ (reference sequence). After removal of 0 bases from V and 0 bases from J, the junction contained 5 bases not matched to a gene. The CDR3 DNA follows: TGTGCCAGCAGCTTAGCAGGGGGGACAGGGCCTAACTATGGCTACACCTTC. The encoded protein is CASSLAGGTGPNYGYTF.

This chain uses TRBV5-1 with TRBJ1-2; 7 bases fit TRBD1. CDR1 SGHRS and CDR2 YFSETQ come from the germline V gene. The CDR3 has 17 amino acids. The V gene end was trimmed by 0 bases and the J gene end by 4 bases; junction bases not matched to a gene: 12. The CDR3 spells CASSLEGTVAYSYGYTF. For the CDR3, the DNA is TGCGCCAGCAGCTTGGAGGGGACAGTGGCTTATTCCTATGGCTACACCTTC. Variable domain in full (rest from reference TRBV5-1 and TRBJ1-2): KAGVTQTPRYLIKTRGQQVTLSCSPISGHRSVSWYQQTPGQGLQFLFEYFSETQRNKGNFPGRFSGRQFSNSRSEMNVSTLELGDSALYLCASSLEGTVAYSYGYTFGSGTRLTVV.

The V and J genes are TRBV6-1 and TRBJ1-1, with TRBD1 identical over 8 bases. Germline V gives CDR1 MNHNS, CDR2 SASEGT. V lost 3 bases, J lost 4 bases, and 4 bases stayed unmatched. The CDR3 runs 14 residues. The DNA for the CDR3 is TGTGCCAGCAGTGAGACAGGGGCGAGCACTGAAGCTTTCTTT. Protein product: CASSETGASTEAFF.

This clone was picked up one time. The rearrangement links TRBV14 to TRBJ2-4, with no clear D. The germline V gene encodes CDR1 SGHDN and CDR2 FVKESK. The CDR3 consists of 15 residues. Trimming cost V 0 bases and J 3 bases, with 9 bases left between them. CDR3: CASSQDPAGKNIQYF. The CDR3 region has the DNA TGTGCCAGCAGCCAAGATCCGGCAGGCAAAAACATTCAGTACTTC.

The rearrangement uses TRBV10-3 and TRBJ2-3; 10 nucleotides agree with TRBD1. The trim removed 6 bases at V and 4 bases at J, leaving 7 bases unmatched. The CDR3 covers 15 residues. The V gene's germline CDR1 is ENHRY and CDR2 SYGVKD. Here the CDR3 reads CAISPGTGDADTQYF. The CDR3 DNA reads TGTGCCATCAGCCCCGGGACAGGGGACGCAGATACGCAGTATTTT.

This clone has only one observation. For the CDR3, the DNA is TGTGCCAGCAGCGTAGGAGTCACCCAAGAGACCCAGTACTTC. This sequence encodes CASSVGVTQETQYF. The V gene is TRBV9, the J gene TRBJ2-5; D gene unclear. Germline CDR1 and CDR2: SGDLS and YYNGEE. There are 14 residues in the CDR3. Trimming pared 0 bases from V and 1 base from J, leaving 7 bases between.

This sequence joins TRBV27 and TRBJ2-5; the D is unclear. V lost 3 bases and J 5 bases, leaving 10 bases between the germline ends. This CDR3 contains 13 residues. Germline V gene lookup returns CDR1 MNHEY and CDR2 SMNVEV (reference sequence). As DNA, the CDR3 is TGTGCCAGCAGTTTCGGGTTTAGGGAGACCCAGTACTTC. Translated: CASSFGFRETQYF.

The chain joins TRBV18 to TRBJ2-7; a weak D match, TRBD2 (6 bases). The V and J ends lost 2 bases and 4 bases respectively, with 21 bases between them. CDR3 length equals 17 residues. Germline CDR1 reads KGHSH; CDR2 reads LQKENI. As DNA, the CDR3 is TGTGCCAGCTCACCATTGCCCCGGGGGACGGGTCGATACGAGCAGTACTTC. It yields the protein CASSPLPRGTGRYEQYF.

CDR3 amino acids: CAFRPSAGSQPQHF. The DNA for the CDR3 is TGTGCCTTCCGCCCTTCGGCAGGCAGTCAGCCCCAGCATTTT. V and J are TRBV30 and TRBJ1-5; no reliable D call. Germline CDR1 is GTSNPN and CDR2 is SVGIG (reference sequence). The germline V and J ends were trimmed by 7 bases and 6 bases, with 19 bases remaining between them. This CDR3 is 14 amino acids long.

Only one count was recorded for this clone. The chain is built from TRBV2 and TRBJ1-4; no firm D call. Germline V lookup: CDR1 SNHLY, CDR2 FYNNEI. The length of the CDR3 is 16 residues. Between the trimmed V and J ends, which lost 3 bases and 2 bases, there was a span of 13 bases. CDR3 protein: CASSDTAKATNEKLFF. The CDR3 nucleotides read TGTGCCAGCAGTGATACCGCGAAAGCGACTAATGAAAAACTGTTTTTT. The variable domain in full, completed from reference TRBV2 and TRBJ1-4, reads EPEVTQTPSHQVTQMGQEVILRCVPISNHLYFYWYRQILGQKVEFLVSFYNNEISEKSEIFDDQFSVERPDGSNFTLKIRSTKLEDSAMYFCASSDTAKATNEKLFFGSGTQLSVL.

V usage is TRBV11-3 and J usage is TRBJ1-3; D is unclear. The CDR3 totals 15 residues. Trimming removed 10 bases from V and 3 bases from J, with 19 bases in between. CDR1 is SGHNT and CDR2 is YENEEA in the germline V gene. This chain's CDR3 is CATPKKHSDGNTIYF. The CDR3 region has the DNA TGTGCCACCCCGAAGAAGCATTCTGATGGAAACACCATATATTTT.

The DNA of the CDR3 is TGTGCCAGCAGTCCCAGGGAGGGAAGAGGAAACACCATATATTTT. Protein product: CASSPREGRGNTIYF. This rearrangement joins TRBV6-1 to TRBJ1-3; possible D gene TRBD1, 5 bases. The CDR3 loop spans 15 amino acids. The ends were cut back, 5 bases at V and 4 bases at J, with 15 bases in the middle. CDR1 MNHNS and CDR2 SASEGT come from the germline V gene.

The chain employs TRBV9 and TRBJ2-1; 8 nucleotides match TRBD2. The V segment lost 1 base and the J segment 4 bases; nucleotides outside the gene matches: 16. The CDR3 covers 19 residues. Germline CDR1 reads SGDLS; CDR2 reads YYNGEE. DNA for the CDR3: TGTGCCAGCAGCGTAAGTTCGCCCCGGGAGGGCCGTAATTACAATGAGCAGTTCTTC. It codes for CASSVSSPREGRNYNEQFF.

The chain recombines TRBV18 with TRBJ2-3; the D gene is possibly TRBD1 (6 bases). V was trimmed by 6 bases and J by 0 bases, leaving 13 bases between them. Germline assignment: CDR1 KGHSH and CDR2 LQKENI. The CDR3 runs to 15 residues. In DNA, the CDR3 is TGTGCCAGCTCGAGACAGGCTTCTAGCACAGATACGCAGTATTTT. It yields the protein CASSRQASSTDTQYF.

This rearrangement joins TRBV7-3 to TRBJ2-1; TRBD2 matches at 9 bases. The V gene's germline CDR1 is SGHTA and CDR2 FQGTGA. V was pared by 1 base and J by 1 base, with 14 bases of the junction left unmatched. The CDR3 extends over 20 amino acids. CDR3 nucleotide sequence: TGTGCCAGCAGCTTAAACGTGGAGCGGGAGGTTCTCTGGTCCTACAATGAGCAGTTCTTC. It is translated as CASSLNVEREVLWSYNEQFF.

J is TRBJ2-7 and V is TRBV7-9; 9 nucleotides agree with TRBD2. V shed 3 bases and J 3 bases; nucleotides not matched to a gene: 12. The V gene's germline CDR1 is SEHNR and CDR2 FQNEAQ (reference sequence). The CDR3 spans 17 residues. CDR3 DNA: TGTGCCAGCAGCTTCGGCGGGGGGGCGGGATCGGTCTACGAGCAGTACTTC. As protein: CASSFGGGAGSVYEQYF.